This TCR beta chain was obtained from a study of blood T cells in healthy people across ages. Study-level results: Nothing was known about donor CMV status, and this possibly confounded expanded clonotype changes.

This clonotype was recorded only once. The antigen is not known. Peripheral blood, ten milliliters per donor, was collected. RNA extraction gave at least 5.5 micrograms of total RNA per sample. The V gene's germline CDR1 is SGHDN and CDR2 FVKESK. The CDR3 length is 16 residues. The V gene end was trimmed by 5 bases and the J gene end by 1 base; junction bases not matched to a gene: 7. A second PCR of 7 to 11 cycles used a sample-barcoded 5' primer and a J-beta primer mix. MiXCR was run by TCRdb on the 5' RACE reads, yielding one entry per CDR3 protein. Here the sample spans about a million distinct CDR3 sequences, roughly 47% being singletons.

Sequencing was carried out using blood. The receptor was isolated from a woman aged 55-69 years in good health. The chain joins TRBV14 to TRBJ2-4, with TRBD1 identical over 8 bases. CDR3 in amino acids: CASSIRGRAAKNIQYF. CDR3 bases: TGTGCCAGCAGCATCAGGGGGCGCGCGGCCAAAAACATTCAGTACTTC.